Reported below is one T cell receptor (beta chain). In its sample, this clone was seen once. Its antigen is currently not known. Nothing much larger sits one base from this clone, and base qualities are not available. CDR1 and CDR2 are drawn from the germline V gene: SGHDT, YYEEEE. The CDR3 measures 15 amino acids from cysteine to phenylalanine. The sequence is cut down to CDR3 DNA, 45 bases in frame from base 1. V is shortened by 4 bases, J by 5 bases, and the region joining them spans 18 bases. These data originate in a study of graft-versus-host responses after intestinal transplantation (dated by TCRdb to the early 2020s). As for the study more broadly: The transplants that recipients got were multivisceral, liver-intestinal, or isolated intestinal. The cohort enrolled 20 to 30 intestinal transplant recipients including one retransplant, and 3 patients lacking pretransplant specimens were excluded. Every recipient was given anti-thymocyte globulin induction, followed by around three years of maintenance tacrolimus and steroids. Donor T cell macrochimerism was defined as a peak of at least 4% donor T cells among recipient peripheral blood mononuclear cells. Bulk TCR-beta CDR3 sequencing was used to track graft-versus-host and host-versus-graft alloreactive T cell clones in the graft, circulation and bone marrow after intestinal transplantation. Samples from a few later patients were sequenced in-house on an Illumina MiSeq with MiXCR processing rather than by the commercial service. Alloreactive clones were identified by sequencing pre-transplant mixed lymphocyte reaction products and comparing these products with unstimulated pre-transplant donor and recipient T cells. General study outcomes and caveats: Conclusions were limited by the relatively low number and heterogeneity of intestinal transplant patients. In the allografts of patients with donor T cell macrochimerism, GvH to HvG T cell clonal ratios were high. GvH clones were detected in recipient bone marrow, and some of these GvH clones were observed earlier in ileal mucosa or blood, consistent with an intestinal mucosal origin. Peak levels of circulating GvH clones were associated with declines in HvG clones early after transplant.

Preparation of the library involved the immunoSEQ multiplex PCR assay. For most patients, genomic DNA was isolated with the Qiagen DNeasy Blood and Tissue Kit and sent frozen to Adaptive Biotechnologies for TCR sequencing. Adaptive Biotechnologies carried out high-throughput TCR-beta CDR3 sequencing of genomic DNA for most patients. In the paper's pipeline: Adaptive's ImmunoSEQ software was the source of the TCR sequencing data for around 20 patients, while three other patients were processed with MiXCR and VDJtools. CD4 versus CD8 sorting errors were corrected by removing sequences found in both subsets at a frequency ratio below 5:1. CDR3 nucleotide sequences shared by donor and recipient were removed because the origin of these sequences could not be assigned. To count as alloreactive, a clone needed at least 2-fold expansion over unstimulated cells and a minimum CFSE-low frequency of 0.002% (template counts) or 0.001% (read counts). Clones were considered mappable if detected in sequenced pre-transplant spleen, lymph node, or MLR CFSE-low populations of the donor or recipient. Cumulative frequency of alloreactive clones was calculated as a percentage of all sequences weighted by copy number. The table was pulled from immuneACCESS by TCRdb, which kept in-frame rearrangements only. Such tables lose some clones; where checked, under half of the loss comes from unresolved V genes, and the rest has no known cause. That table supplies the V and J calls and clone size; D and trimming were determined from the DNA. The sample table records 93,000 or so clones; 90% to 95% of these occur just once. The ten largest account for 0.9% to 1.5% of the sample.

The time point label for this specimen denotes: cells obtained before transplantation from donor or recipient. CD3+CD4+ and CD3+CD8+ populations were FACS-sorted from unstimulated pre-transplant donor and recipient cells taken from spleen or lymph nodes. The sequence derives from a human donor who received an intestinal transplant. The chain employs TRBV5-6 and TRBJ2-5; TRBD2 could be the D gene, as 7 bases match. Source: unstimulated CD8+ T cells sorted from spleen or lymph node cells, taken before intestinal transplant. The CDR3 protein: CASSPVGGLQETQYF. Here is the DNA: TGTGCCAGCAGCCCGGTGGGGGGGCTGCAGGAGACCCAGTACTTC.